Only a few counts were recorded for the clone carrying this T cell receptor (beta chain). Its antigen is unidentified. The data belong to a study of regulatory T cells in long-lasting Graves disease. Findings and limits, study-wide: Persistent patients shared about 2,800 public clonotypes among themselves. Newly diagnosed patients shared fewer, at about a thousand.

To make TCR beta libraries, researchers used iRepertoire HTBI primers and Arm-PCR of CDR3 regions. MiXCR was run by TCRdb on the multiplex PCR reads, yielding one entry per CDR3 protein. The sample yields roughly 560,000 distinct CDR3 sequences, around 12% seen once. As for time point: newly diagnosed GD, antithyroid drugs for less than 3 months. The TCR library was made from RNA extracted from PBMCs. Graves' disease was diagnosed by American Thyroid Association guidelines. Separately, the same data were catalogued under a study of T cells in Graves' hyperthyroidism and ophthalmopathy. That source reports: First-round RT-PCR of the TCR CDR3 relied on the HTBI primer set.

The specimen comprised peripheral blood mononuclear cells (PBMCs), sampled at new diagnosis, from a patient treated with antithyroid drugs. This clonotype originated in a woman in her 30s with Graves disease.

The CDR3 protein is CASSFQGTPNEKLFF. The CDR3 coding sequence is TGTGCCAGCAGCTTTCAGGGTACACCTAATGAAAAACTGTTTTTT. The chain is built from TRBV7-9 and TRBJ1-4; weak D call: TRBD1 (5 bases). Trimming took off 3 bases at V and 3 bases at J, with 11 bases between the two ends. Germline assignment: CDR1 SEHNR and CDR2 FQNEAQ (reference sequence). This CDR3 is 15 amino acids long.